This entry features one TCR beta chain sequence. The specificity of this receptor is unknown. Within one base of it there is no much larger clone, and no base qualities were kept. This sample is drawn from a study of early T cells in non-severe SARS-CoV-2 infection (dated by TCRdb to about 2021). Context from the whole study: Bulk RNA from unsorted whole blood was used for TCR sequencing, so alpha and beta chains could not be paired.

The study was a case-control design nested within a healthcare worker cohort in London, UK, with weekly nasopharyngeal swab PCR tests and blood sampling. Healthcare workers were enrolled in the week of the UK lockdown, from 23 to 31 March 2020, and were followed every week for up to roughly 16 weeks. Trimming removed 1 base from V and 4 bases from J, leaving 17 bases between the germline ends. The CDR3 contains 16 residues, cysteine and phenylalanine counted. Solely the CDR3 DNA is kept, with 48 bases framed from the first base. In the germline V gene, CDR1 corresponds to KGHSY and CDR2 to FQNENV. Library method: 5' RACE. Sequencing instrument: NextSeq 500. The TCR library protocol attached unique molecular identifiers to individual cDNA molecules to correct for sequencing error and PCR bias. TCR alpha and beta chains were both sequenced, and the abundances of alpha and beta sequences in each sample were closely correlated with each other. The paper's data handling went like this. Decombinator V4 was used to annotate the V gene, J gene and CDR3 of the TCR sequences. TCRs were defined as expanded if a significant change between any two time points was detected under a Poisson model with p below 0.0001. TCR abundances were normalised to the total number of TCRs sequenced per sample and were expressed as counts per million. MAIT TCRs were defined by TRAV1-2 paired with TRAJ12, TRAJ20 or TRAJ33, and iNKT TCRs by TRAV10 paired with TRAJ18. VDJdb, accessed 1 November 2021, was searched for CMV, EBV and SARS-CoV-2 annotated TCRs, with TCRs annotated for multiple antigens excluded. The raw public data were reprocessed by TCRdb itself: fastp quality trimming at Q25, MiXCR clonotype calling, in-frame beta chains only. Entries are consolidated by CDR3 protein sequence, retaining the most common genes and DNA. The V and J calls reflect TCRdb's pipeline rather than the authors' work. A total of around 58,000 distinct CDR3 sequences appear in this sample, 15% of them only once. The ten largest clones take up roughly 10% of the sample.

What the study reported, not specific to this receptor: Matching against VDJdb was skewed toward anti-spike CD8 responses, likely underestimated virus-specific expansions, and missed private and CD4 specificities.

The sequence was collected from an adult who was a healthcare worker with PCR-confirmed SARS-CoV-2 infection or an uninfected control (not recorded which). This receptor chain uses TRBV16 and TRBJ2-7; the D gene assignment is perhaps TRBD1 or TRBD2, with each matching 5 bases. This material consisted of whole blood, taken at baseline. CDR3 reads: CASSQWEQGITYEQYF. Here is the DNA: TGTGCCAGCAGCCAATGGGAGCAGGGCATAACGTACGAGCAGTACTTC.